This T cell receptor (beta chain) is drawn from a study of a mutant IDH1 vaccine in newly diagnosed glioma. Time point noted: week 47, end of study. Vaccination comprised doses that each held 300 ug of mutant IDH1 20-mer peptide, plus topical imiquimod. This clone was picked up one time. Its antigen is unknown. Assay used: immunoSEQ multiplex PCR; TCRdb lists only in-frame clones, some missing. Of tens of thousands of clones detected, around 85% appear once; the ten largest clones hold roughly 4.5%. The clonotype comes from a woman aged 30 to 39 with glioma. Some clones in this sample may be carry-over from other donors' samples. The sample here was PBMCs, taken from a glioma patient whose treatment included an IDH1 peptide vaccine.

The CDR3 reads CASSQDLATREYF. DNA of the CDR3: TGCGCCAGCAGCCAAGATCTGGCCACGCGGGAGTATTTT. This chain links TRBV4-1 with TRBJ2-3, with D maybe TRBD2 (5 bases). Germline CDR1 and CDR2: MGHRA and YSYEKL. The ends were cut back, 0 bases at V and 13 bases at J, with 14 bases in the middle. The CDR3 is 13 residues long.